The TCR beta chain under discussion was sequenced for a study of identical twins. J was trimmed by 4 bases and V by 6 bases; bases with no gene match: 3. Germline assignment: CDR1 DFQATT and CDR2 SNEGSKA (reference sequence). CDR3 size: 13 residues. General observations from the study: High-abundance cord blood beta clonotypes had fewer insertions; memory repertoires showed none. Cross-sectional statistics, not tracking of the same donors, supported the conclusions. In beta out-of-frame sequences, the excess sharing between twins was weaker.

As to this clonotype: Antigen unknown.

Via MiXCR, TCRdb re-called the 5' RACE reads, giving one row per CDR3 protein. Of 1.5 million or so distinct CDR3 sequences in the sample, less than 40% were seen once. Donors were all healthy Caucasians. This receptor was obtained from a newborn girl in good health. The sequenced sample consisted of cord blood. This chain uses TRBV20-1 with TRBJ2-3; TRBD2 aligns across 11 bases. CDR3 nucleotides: TGCAGTGCGGTAGCGGGGGGGCCAGATACGCAGTATTTT. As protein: CSAVAGGPDTQYF.